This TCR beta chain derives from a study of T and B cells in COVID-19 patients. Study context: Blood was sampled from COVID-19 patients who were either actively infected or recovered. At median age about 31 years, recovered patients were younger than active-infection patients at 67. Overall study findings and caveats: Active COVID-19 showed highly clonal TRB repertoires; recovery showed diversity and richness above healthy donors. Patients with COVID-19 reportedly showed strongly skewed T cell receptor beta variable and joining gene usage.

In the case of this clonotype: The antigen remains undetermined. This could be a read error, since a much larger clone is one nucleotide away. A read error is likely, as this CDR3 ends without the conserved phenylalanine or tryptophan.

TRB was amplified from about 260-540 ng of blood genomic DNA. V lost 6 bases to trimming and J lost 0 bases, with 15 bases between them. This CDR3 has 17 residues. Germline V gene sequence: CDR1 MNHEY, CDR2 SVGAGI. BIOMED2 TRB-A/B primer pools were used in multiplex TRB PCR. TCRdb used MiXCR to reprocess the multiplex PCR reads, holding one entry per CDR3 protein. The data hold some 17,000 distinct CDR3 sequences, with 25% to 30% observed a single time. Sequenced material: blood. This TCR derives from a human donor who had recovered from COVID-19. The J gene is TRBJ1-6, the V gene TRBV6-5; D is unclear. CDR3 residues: CASSRTQTGSYNSPLHL. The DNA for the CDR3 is TGTGCCAGCAGCCGAACCCAGACTGGCTCCTATAATTCACCCCTCCACCTT.